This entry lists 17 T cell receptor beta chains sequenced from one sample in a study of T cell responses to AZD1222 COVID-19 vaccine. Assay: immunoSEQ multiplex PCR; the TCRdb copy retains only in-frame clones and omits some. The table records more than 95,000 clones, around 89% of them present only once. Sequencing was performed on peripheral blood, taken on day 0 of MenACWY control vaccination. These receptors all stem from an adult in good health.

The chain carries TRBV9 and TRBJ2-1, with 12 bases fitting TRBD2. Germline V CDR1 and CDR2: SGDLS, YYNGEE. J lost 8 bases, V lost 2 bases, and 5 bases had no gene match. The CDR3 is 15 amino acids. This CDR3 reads CASSVRGLAGHEQFF. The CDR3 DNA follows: TGTGCCAGCAGCGTGAGGGGACTAGCGGGCCATGAGCAGTTCTTC. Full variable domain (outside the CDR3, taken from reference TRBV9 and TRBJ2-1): DSGVTQTPKHLITATGQRVTLRCSPRSGDLSVYWYQQSLDQGLQFLIQYYNGEERAKGNILERFSAQQFPDLHSELNLSSLELGDSALYFCASSVRGLAGHEQFFGPGTRLTVL.

This chain's CDR3 is CASSSPTPQYF. Here the CDR3 DNA reads TGTGCCAGCAGTTCCCCAACACCGCAGTACTTC. V is TRBV28 and J is TRBJ2-7; D is uncertain. Trimming pared 4 bases from V and 9 bases from J, leaving 10 bases between. The CDR3 runs to 11 residues. The germline gives CDR1 MDHEN, CDR2 SYDVKM.

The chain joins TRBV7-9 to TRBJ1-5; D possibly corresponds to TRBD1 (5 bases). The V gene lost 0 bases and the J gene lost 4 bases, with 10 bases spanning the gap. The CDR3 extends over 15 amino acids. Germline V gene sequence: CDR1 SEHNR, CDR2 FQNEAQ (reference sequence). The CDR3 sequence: CASSLAEGDNQPQHF. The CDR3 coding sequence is TGTGCCAGCAGCTTAGCGGAAGGGGATAATCAGCCCCAGCATTTT.

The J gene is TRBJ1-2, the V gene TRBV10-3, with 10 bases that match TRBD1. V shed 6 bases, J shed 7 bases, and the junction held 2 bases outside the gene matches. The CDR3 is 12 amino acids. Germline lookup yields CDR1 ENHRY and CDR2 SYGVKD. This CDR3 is CAIRTGGSGYTF. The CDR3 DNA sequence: TGTGCCATCAGGACAGGGGGCTCTGGCTACACCTTC.

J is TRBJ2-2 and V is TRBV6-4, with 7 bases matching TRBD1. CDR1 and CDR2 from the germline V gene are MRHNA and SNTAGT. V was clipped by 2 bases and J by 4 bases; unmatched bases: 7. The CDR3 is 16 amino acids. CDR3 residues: CASSDAEQGSTGELFF. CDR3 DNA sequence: TGTGCCAGCAGTGACGCAGAACAGGGGAGCACCGGGGAGCTGTTTTTT.

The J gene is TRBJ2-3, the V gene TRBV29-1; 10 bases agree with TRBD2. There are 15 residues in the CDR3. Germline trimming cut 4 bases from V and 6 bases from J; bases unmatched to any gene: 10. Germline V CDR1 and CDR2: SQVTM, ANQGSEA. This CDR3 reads CSVVPTRGLADTQYF. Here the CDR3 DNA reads TGCAGCGTTGTCCCAACGCGGGGACTAGCGGATACGCAGTATTTT.

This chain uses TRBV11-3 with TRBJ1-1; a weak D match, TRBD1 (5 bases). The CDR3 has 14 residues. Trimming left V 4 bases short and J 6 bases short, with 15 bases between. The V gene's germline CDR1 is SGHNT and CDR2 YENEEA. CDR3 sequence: CASSSIREEAEAFF. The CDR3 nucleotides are TGTGCCAGCAGCTCAATCAGGGAAGAGGCTGAAGCTTTCTTT.

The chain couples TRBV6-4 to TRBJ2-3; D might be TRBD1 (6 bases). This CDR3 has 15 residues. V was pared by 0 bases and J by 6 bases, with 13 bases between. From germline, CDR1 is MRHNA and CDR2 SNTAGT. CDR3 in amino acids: CASSDSAGDLDTQYF. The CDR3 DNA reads TGTGCCAGCAGTGACTCGGCAGGGGATTTGGATACGCAGTATTTT.

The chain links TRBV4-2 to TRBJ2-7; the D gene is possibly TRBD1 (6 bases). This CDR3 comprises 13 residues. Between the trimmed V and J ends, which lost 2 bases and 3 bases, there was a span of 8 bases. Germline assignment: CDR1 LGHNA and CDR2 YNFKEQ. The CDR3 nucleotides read TGTGCCAGCAGCCAACAGGGGAACTACGAGCAGTACTTC. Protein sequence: CASSQQGNYEQYF.

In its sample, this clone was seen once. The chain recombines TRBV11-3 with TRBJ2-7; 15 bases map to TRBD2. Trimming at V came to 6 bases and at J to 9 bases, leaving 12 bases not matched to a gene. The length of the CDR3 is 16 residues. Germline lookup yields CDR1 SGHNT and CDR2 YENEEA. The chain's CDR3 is CASRDDGGLAGGPQYF. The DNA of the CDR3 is TGTGCCAGCAGGGATGACGGAGGACTAGCGGGAGGGCCGCAGTACTTC.

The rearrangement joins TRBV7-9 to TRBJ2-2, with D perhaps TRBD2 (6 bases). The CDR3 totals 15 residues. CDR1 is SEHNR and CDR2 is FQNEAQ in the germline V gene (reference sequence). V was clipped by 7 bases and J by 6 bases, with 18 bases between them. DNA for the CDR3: TGTGCCAGCACGACTAGGAACCCAGGGCCCGGGGAGCTGTTTTTT. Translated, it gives CASTTRNPGPGELFF.

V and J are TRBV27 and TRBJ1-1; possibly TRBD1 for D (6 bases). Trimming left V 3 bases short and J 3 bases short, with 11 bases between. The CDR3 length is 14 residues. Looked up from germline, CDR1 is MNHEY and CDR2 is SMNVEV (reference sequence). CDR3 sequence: CASSLGGWDTEAFF. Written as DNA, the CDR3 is TGTGCCAGCAGTTTGGGGGGCTGGGACACTGAAGCTTTCTTT.

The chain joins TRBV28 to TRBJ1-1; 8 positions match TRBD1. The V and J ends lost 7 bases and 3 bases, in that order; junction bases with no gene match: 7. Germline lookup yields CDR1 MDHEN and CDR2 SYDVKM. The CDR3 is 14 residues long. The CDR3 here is CASNTGDRYTEAFF. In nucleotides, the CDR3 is TGTGCCAGCAACACCGGGGACAGGTACACTGAAGCTTTCTTT. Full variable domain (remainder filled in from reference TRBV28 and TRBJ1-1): DVKVTQSSRYLVKRTGEKVFLECVQDMDHENMFWYRQDPGLGLRLIYFSYDVKMKEKGDIPEGYSVSREKKERFSLILESASTNQTSMYLCASNTGDRYTEAFFGQGTRLTVV.

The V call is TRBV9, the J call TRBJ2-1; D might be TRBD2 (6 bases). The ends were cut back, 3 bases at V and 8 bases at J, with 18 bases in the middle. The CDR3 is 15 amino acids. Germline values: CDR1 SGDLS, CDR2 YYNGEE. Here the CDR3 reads CASSGRTGVMYEQFF. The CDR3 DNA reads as TGTGCCAGCAGCGGTAGAACGGGAGTTATGTATGAGCAGTTCTTC. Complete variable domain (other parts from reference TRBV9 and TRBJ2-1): DSGVTQTPKHLITATGQRVTLRCSPRSGDLSVYWYQQSLDQGLQFLIQYYNGEERAKGNILERFSAQQFPDLHSELNLSSLELGDSALYFCASSGRTGVMYEQFFGPGTRLTVL.

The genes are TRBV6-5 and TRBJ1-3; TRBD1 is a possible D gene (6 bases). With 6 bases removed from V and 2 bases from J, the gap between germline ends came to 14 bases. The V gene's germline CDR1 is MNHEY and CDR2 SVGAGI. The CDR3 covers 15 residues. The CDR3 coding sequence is TGTGCCAGCAGCCGCGACAGGAACGCTGGAAACACCATATATTTT. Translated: CASSRDRNAGNTIYF.

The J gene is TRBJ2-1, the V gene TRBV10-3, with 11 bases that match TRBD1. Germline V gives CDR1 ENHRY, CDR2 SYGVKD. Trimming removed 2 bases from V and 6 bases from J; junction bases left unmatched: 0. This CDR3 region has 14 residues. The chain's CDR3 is CAISEGTGGNEQFF. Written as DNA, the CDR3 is TGTGCCATCAGTGAGGGGACAGGGGGCAATGAGCAGTTCTTC.

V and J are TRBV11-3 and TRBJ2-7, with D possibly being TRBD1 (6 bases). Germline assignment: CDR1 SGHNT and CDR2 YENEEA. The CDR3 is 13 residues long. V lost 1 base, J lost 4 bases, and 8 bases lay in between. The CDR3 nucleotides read TGTGCCAGCAGCTTAGCAGGGGAGTACGAGCAGTACTTC. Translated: CASSLAGEYEQYF.